The 32 T cell receptor beta chains listed next were all sequenced from one sample in a study of blood T cell repertoires in COVID-19. Clones were read by immunoSEQ multiplex PCR, and TCRdb kept only the in-frame ones, dropping some. The data show 350,000 or so clones, with approximately 91% seen just once and approximately 1% held by the top ten. Sequencing input: PBMCs or T cells enriched from blood (not recorded which). The receptors shown here come from a woman in her twenties or thirties who had been exposed to COVID-19.

CDR3 in amino acids: CASSLAEGPGNTIYF. In nucleotides, the CDR3 is TGTGCCAGCAGCTTAGCGGAGGGTCCTGGAAACACCATATATTTT. J is TRBJ1-3 and V is TRBV7-7; no firm D call. The CDR3 sequence is 15 residues long. The germline CDR1 and CDR2 sequences are SSHAT and FNYEAQ (reference sequence). Trimming stripped 0 bases from V and 2 bases from J, with 8 bases between.

The chain carries TRBV5-1 and TRBJ2-5; D call uncertain. Germline assignment: CDR1 SGHRS and CDR2 YFSETQ. The CDR3 contains 15 residues. V gave up 0 bases and J gave up 1 base, with 10 bases separating them. The DNA of the CDR3 is TGCGCCAGCAGCTTGGTAAGCCAAGTCCAAGAGACCCAGTACTTC. Protein product: CASSLVSQVQETQYF. Drawing the rest from reference TRBV5-1 and TRBJ2-5, the complete variable domain is KAGVTQTPRYLIKTRGQQVTLSCSPISGHRSVSWYQQTPGQGLQFLFEYFSETQRNKGNFPGRFSGRQFSNSRSEMNVSTLELGDSALYLCASSLVSQVQETQYFGPGTRLLVL.

The J gene is TRBJ2-7, the V gene TRBV11-3; D is unclear. CDR3 size: 12 residues. CDR1 and CDR2 from the germline V gene are SGHNT and YENEEA. V lost 5 bases and J lost 3, with 8 bases in between. The CDR3 DNA reads as TGTGCCAGCAGCCCGTCCGGCTACGAGCAGTACTTC. Its translation: CASSPSGYEQYF. Using reference TRBV11-3 and TRBJ2-7 for the parts outside the CDR3, the full variable domain is EAGVVQSPRYKIIEKKQPVAFWCNPISGHNTLYWYLQNLGQGPELLIRYENEEAVDDSQLPKDRFSAERLKGVDSTLKIQPAELGDSAVYLCASSPSGYEQYFGPGTRLTVT.

J is TRBJ2-7 and V is TRBV5-1; TRBD1 is a possible D gene (6 bases). The V gene's germline CDR1 is SGHRS and CDR2 YFSETQ. The germline V and J ends were trimmed by 4 bases and 0 bases, with 17 bases remaining between them. This CDR3 is 16 amino acids long. In nucleotides, the CDR3 is TGCGCCAGCAGCCCACTGACAGGCCTGAGCTCCTACGAGCAGTACTTC. Its translation: CASSPLTGLSSYEQYF.

The chain links TRBV3-1 (or the pseudogene TRBV3-2) to TRBJ2-7; tentatively, D is TRBD1 (6 bases). With 1 base removed from V and 2 bases from J, the gap between germline ends came to 12 bases. CDR3 size: 15 residues. CDR1 and CDR2 from the germline V gene are LGHDT and YNNKEL (reference sequence). The CDR3, as DNA: TGTGCCAGCAGCCAAGTACAGGGTCCCACCTACGAGCAGTACTTC. Translating gives CASSQVQGPTYEQYF.

The chain combines TRBV6-5 with TRBJ1-2, with 7 bases identical to TRBD1. Germline trimming cut 4 bases from V and 4 bases from J; bases unmatched to any gene: 12. The CDR3 spans 16 residues. The germline V gene encodes CDR1 MNHEY and CDR2 SVGAGI. In DNA form, the CDR3 reads TGTGCCAGCAGTTCGGCGACAGGGCCAGGGGTCTATGGCTACACCTTC. This codes for CASSSATGPGVYGYTF.

This chain links TRBV28 with TRBJ2-1, with D possibly matching TRBD2 (7 bases). CDR1 is MDHEN, CDR2 SYDVKM, per germline. Trimming took off 6 bases at V and 9 bases at J, with 12 bases between the two ends. The length of the CDR3 is 12 residues. The CDR3 sequence is CASRKGGSEQFF. In DNA form, the CDR3 reads TGTGCCAGCAGAAAGGGGGGGAGTGAGCAGTTCTTC.

This chain joins TRBV7-8 and TRBJ2-7; D possibly corresponds to TRBD2 (5 bases). The ends were cut back, 1 base at V and 2 bases at J, with 12 bases in the middle. Germline CDR1 and CDR2: SGHVS and FQNEAQ. CDR3 length equals 15 residues. The CDR3 bases are TGTGCCAGCAGCTTAGGATGGGTGGGAGCCTACGAGCAGTACTTC. This translates into CASSLGWVGAYEQYF.

The genes are TRBV7-8 and TRBJ2-7; D perhaps matches TRBD2 (5 bases). V was shortened by 5 bases and J by 3 bases, with 14 bases between the two germline ends. CDR3 length equals 14 residues. The germline V gene encodes CDR1 SGHVS and CDR2 FQNEAQ. The CDR3 bases are TGTGCCAGCAGCAACGGTGGGAGTCTCTACGAGCAGTACTTC. Amino acid sequence: CASSNGGSLYEQYF.

This chain links TRBV11-3 with TRBJ1-1; 8 bases map to TRBD1. From germline, CDR1 is SGHNT and CDR2 YENEEA. The trim removed 5 bases at V and 6 bases at J, leaving 11 bases unmatched. This CDR3 contains 15 residues. CDR3 in DNA: TGTGCCAGCAGCCCGTATAACAGGGGGGTCGCTGAAGCTTTCTTT. Translating it yields CASSPYNRGVAEAFF.

This sequence joins TRBV7-3 and TRBJ2-5; 9 nucleotides align to TRBD2. The CDR3 is 19 residues long. Germline V CDR1 and CDR2: SGHTA, FQGTGA. With 2 bases clipped from V and 2 bases from J, the junction kept 15 bases outside the gene matches. The CDR3 is CASSLVVPWLAGTQETQYF. CDR3 sequence (DNA): TGTGCCAGCAGCTTAGTGGTCCCCTGGCTAGCGGGAACTCAAGAGACCCAGTACTTC.

The chain has TRBV6-5 and TRBJ2-7; 9 bases are a match to TRBD1. CDR1 is MNHEY and CDR2 is SVGAGI in the germline V gene. Trimming at V came to 6 bases and at J to 6 bases, leaving 9 bases not matched to a gene. The CDR3 runs to 14 residues. CDR3 sequence: CASRTGQGSSEQYF. In DNA, the CDR3 is TGTGCCAGCAGGACCGGACAGGGGTCTTCCGAGCAGTACTTC.

The CDR3 loop is CATSRPPGGDPFLAKNIQYF. The CDR3 nucleotides are TGTGCCACCAGCAGACCCCCCGGGGGGGACCCTTTTTTAGCCAAAAACATTCAGTACTTC. The chain is built from TRBV15 and TRBJ2-4; 8 positions match TRBD2. Germline-derived CDR1 and CDR2 are LNHNV and YYDKDF (reference sequence). The CDR3 runs to 20 residues. V was clipped by 2 bases and J by 0 bases; unmatched bases: 15.

The chain recombines TRBV5-5 with TRBJ2-2; 7 bases agree with TRBD1. The CDR3 is 15 amino acids. Losses at the gene ends were 2 bases for V and 11 bases for J; bases not matched to a gene: 12. Germline V lookup: CDR1 SGHKS, CDR2 YYEKEE (reference sequence). DNA for the CDR3: TGTGCCAGCAGCTTTAATCCGAGACAGGGTTTTGAGCTGTTTTTT. Its translation is CASSFNPRQGFELFF.

This sequence joins TRBV19 and TRBJ1-2; no clear D gene. The length of the CDR3 is 15 residues. Trimming cost V 3 bases and J 3 bases, with 14 bases left between them. From germline, CDR1 is LNHDA and CDR2 SQIVND (reference sequence). CDR3: CASSMGQHRHYGYTF. CDR3 coding DNA: TGTGCCAGTAGTATGGGCCAGCATCGGCACTATGGCTACACCTTC. The variable domain in full, completed from reference TRBV19 and TRBJ1-2, reads DGGITQSPKYLFRKEGQNVTLSCEQNLNHDAMYWYRQDPGQGLRLIYYSQIVNDFQKGDIAEGYSVSREKKESFPLTVTSAQKNPTAFYLCASSMGQHRHYGYTFGSGTRLTVV.

The chain has TRBV10-2 and TRBJ2-1; D is possibly TRBD1 (5 bases). This CDR3 region has 14 residues. Germline assignment: CDR1 WSHSY and CDR2 SAAADI. The germline V and J ends were trimmed by 0 bases and 7 bases, with 10 bases remaining between them. CDR3 sequence reads: CASSESVRANEQFF. In nucleotides, the CDR3 is TGCGCCAGCAGTGAGTCGGTCAGGGCAAATGAGCAGTTCTTC.

V and J are TRBV7-8 and TRBJ1-5; 9 bases line up with TRBD1. V dropped 1 base and J dropped 4; count of bases not matched to a gene: 8. There are 17 residues in the CDR3. Germline V gene sequence: CDR1 SGHVS, CDR2 FQNEAQ. CDR3 sequence reads: CASSLGGGTGINQPQHF. CDR3 coding DNA: TGTGCCAGCAGCTTAGGAGGGGGGACAGGGATAAATCAGCCCCAGCATTTT.

This clone was seen a single time. This sequence joins TRBV20-1 and TRBJ1-2, with D perhaps matching TRBD1 (6 bases). CDR1 is DFQATT, CDR2 SNEGSKA, per germline (reference sequence). The ends were cut back, 3 bases at V and 4 bases at J, with 15 bases in the middle. The CDR3 is 14 residues long. The CDR3 nucleotides read TGCAGTGCTAGTTTTTCAGGGGTGGGCTATGGCTACACCTTC. This gives the protein CSASFSGVGYGYTF.

This clone showed up just once. The chain recombines TRBV11-1 with TRBJ2-7, with 10 bases lining up with TRBD2. The CDR3 covers 15 residues. Per germline, CDR1 SGHAT and CDR2 FQDESV (reference sequence). Trimming at V came to 1 base and at J to 9 bases, leaving 9 bases not matched to a gene. The CDR3 DNA reads TGTGCCAGCAGCTTAGAGCCTAGCGGGAGCCGTGGGCAGTACTTC. The encoded protein is CASSLEPSGSRGQYF.

Here the CDR3 reads CASSPSGVGGSRTEAFF. Here the CDR3 DNA reads TGTGCCAGCAGCCCTTCTGGGGTAGGGGGCTCGAGAACTGAAGCTTTCTTT. The chain has TRBV28 and TRBJ1-1; 7 bases map to TRBD1. Germline V gives CDR1 MDHEN, CDR2 SYDVKM. The CDR3 spans 17 residues. Trimming at V came to 6 bases and at J to 5 bases, leaving 18 bases not matched to a gene.

The rearrangement joins TRBV18 to TRBJ1-2, with a tentative D call TRBD1 (5 bases). CDR3 length: 14 residues. CDR1 is KGHSH and CDR2 is LQKENI in the germline V gene. Deletions cut 8 bases from V and 0 bases from J, with 13 bases between. CDR3 DNA: TGTGCCAGCCACCCGACAGCATCTAACTATGGCTACACCTTC. Its protein product is CASHPTASNYGYTF.

The CDR3 spells CASSLRFDAETQYF. DNA for the CDR3: TGTGCCAGCAGCTTAAGATTCGATGCGGAGACCCAGTACTTC. This chain connects TRBV13 to TRBJ2-5; unclear D gene. CDR1 is PRHDT and CDR2 is FYEKMQ in the germline V gene (reference sequence). V lost 2 bases, J lost 5 bases, and 12 bases lay in between. This CDR3 has 14 residues.

The table lists this clone with a few counts. The chain carries TRBV10-1 and TRBJ1-1, with D possibly being TRBD1 (5 bases). The CDR3 has 13 amino acids. V dropped 6 bases and J dropped 4 bases, with 12 bases sitting between them. From germline, CDR1 is WNHNN and CDR2 SYGVQD (reference sequence). The CDR3 DNA sequence: TGCGCCAGCAGGTCAGGGTTAAGCACTGAAGCTTTCTTT. This codes for CASRSGLSTEAFF.

The chain employs TRBV30 and TRBJ2-7; D may be TRBD1 (6 bases). This CDR3 region has 13 residues. Per germline, CDR1 GTSNPN and CDR2 SVGIG (reference sequence). The CDR3 here is CALSWGQSYEQYF. The CDR3 DNA follows: TGTGCGCTTTCCTGGGGGCAAAGCTACGAGCAGTACTTC.

The gene calls are TRBV7-9 and TRBJ2-2, with 11 nucleotides matching TRBD2. CDR3 length: 16 amino acids. Germline CDR1 SEHNR, CDR2 FQNEAQ (reference sequence). Losses at the gene ends were 5 bases for V and 4 bases for J; bases not matched to a gene: 6. CDR3 amino acids: CASSPTSGSSTGELFF. CDR3 nucleotide sequence: TGTGCCAGCAGCCCAACTAGCGGGAGTTCCACCGGGGAGCTGTTTTTT.

The chain joins TRBV29-1 to TRBJ2-3; D not resolved. The CDR3 is 16 amino acids. Trimming removed 0 bases from V and 1 base from J, with 14 bases in between. Germline V gives CDR1 SQVTM, CDR2 ANQGSEA. The CDR3 reads CSVEDLIDGGTDTQYF. The CDR3 DNA reads TGCAGCGTTGAAGATCTTATAGACGGAGGCACAGATACGCAGTATTTT.

The chain couples TRBV28 to TRBJ1-2; TRBD1 might be the D (5 bases). The CDR3 sequence is 17 residues long. From germline, CDR1 is MDHEN and CDR2 SYDVKM. V was clipped by 3 bases and J by 5 bases, with 22 bases between them. This chain's CDR3 is CASSFEVGRVVMYGYTF. DNA for the CDR3: TGTGCCAGCAGTTTTGAGGTTGGCAGGGTAGTCATGTATGGCTACACCTTC.

The CDR3: CASSFSGTGTYEQYF. CDR3 DNA: TGTGCCAGCAGTTTCTCGGGGACAGGGACCTACGAGCAGTACTTC. The genes are TRBV28 and TRBJ2-7; 9 nucleotides align to TRBD1. J lost 2 bases, V lost 3 bases, and 5 bases had no gene match. From germline, CDR1 is MDHEN and CDR2 SYDVKM. The CDR3 extends over 15 amino acids.

In regard to this clone: The junction does not match germline at one end; this may be a read error. The rearrangement links TRBV7-7 to TRBJ2-7, with no clear D. Germline V gene lookup returns CDR1 SSHAT and CDR2 FNYEAQ (reference sequence). The CDR3 extends over 15 amino acids. CDR3 amino acids: CASSSRLRRCYEQYF. In nucleotides, the CDR3 is TGTGCTAGCAGCTCCAGACTGAGGAGATGCTACGAGCAGTACTTC.

The chain employs TRBV7-3 and TRBJ2-3; tentative D call: TRBD1 (5 bases). This CDR3 comprises 15 residues. Germline CDR1 reads SGHTA; CDR2 reads FQGTGA. Trimming shortened V by 3 bases and J by 3 bases, and 13 bases separated the two germline ends. CDR3 coding DNA: TGTGCCAGCAGCTTTACAGGTATAGGAACAGATACGCAGTATTTT. It is translated as CASSFTGIGTDTQYF.

This clone was counted a single time. The chain uses TRBV14 and TRBJ1-2; TRBD1 is a possible D gene (5 bases). CDR1 and CDR2 from the germline V gene are SGHDN and FVKESK. With 4 bases removed from V and 4 bases from J, the gap between germline ends came to 10 bases. This CDR3 comprises 13 residues. This CDR3 is CASSPPTVYGYTF. DNA of the CDR3: TGTGCCAGCAGCCCCCCGACAGTCTATGGCTACACCTTC.

This chain links TRBV6-2 or TRBV6-3 with TRBJ2-5, with 12 positions matching TRBD2. CDR1 and CDR2 from the germline V gene are MNHEY and SVGEGT. The length of the CDR3 is 16 residues. Unmatched junction bases numbered 14, after V lost 6 bases and J lost 9 bases. Here the CDR3 reads CASSSFGLAGLLAQYF. The CDR3 region has the DNA TGTGCCAGCAGCTCATTCGGACTAGCGGGATTGCTGGCCCAGTACTTC.